The 23 T cell receptor beta chains in this list originate from one sample, sequenced in a study of CD8 T cells in Susac syndrome. After extraction with the RNeasy kit, 0.5 to 1 ug of the RNA was reverse transcribed using random hexamers. TCRdb re-derived calls from the immunoSEQ multiplex PCR reads in MiXCR, one entry per CDR3 protein. The sample contains about 120,000 distinct CDR3 sequences, around 94% of which appear only once. Sequencing was performed on CD8+ T cells from PBMCs. The receptors shown here come from a human donor with Susac syndrome.

The rearrangement links TRBV9 to TRBJ2-5; a weak D match, TRBD2 (5 bases). Per germline, CDR1 SGDLS and CDR2 YYNGEE. V was clipped by 4 bases and J by 5 bases, with 18 bases between them. This CDR3 is built from 15 residues. The CDR3 spells CASSPGISAMETQYF. For the CDR3, the DNA is TGTGCCAGCAGCCCGGGGATCTCTGCGATGGAGACCCAGTACTTC.

The rearrangement links TRBV20-1 to TRBJ1-1; D call uncertain. This CDR3 has 12 amino acids. Deletions cut 4 bases from V and 1 base from J, with 7 bases between. Germline V CDR1 and CDR2: DFQATT, SNEGSKA (reference sequence). Here the CDR3 DNA reads TGCAGTGCTACTACAGAGAACACTGAAGCTTTCTTT. It codes for CSATTENTEAFF.

The chain employs TRBV30 and TRBJ1-1; TRBD1 might be the D (5 bases). The V gene lost 5 bases and the J gene lost 0 bases, with 13 bases spanning the gap. This CDR3 has 14 residues. Germline loops: CDR1 GTSNPN, CDR2 SVGIG (reference sequence). The DNA of the CDR3 is TGTGCCTGGGGAAGGGACGGCATGAACACTGAAGCTTTCTTT. As protein: CAWGRDGMNTEAFF.

The V and J genes are TRBV28 and TRBJ2-5; either TRBD1 or TRBD2 may supply D (5 bases each). Germline assignment: CDR1 MDHEN and CDR2 SYDVKM. CDR3 length equals 15 residues. V dropped 5 bases and J dropped 2 bases, with 15 bases sitting between them. CDR3 sequence (DNA): TGTGCCAGCAGTCAGGCCTCCTGGGGGCAAGAGACCCAGTACTTC. Protein sequence: CASSQASWGQETQYF.

The chain joins TRBV12-3 or TRBV12-4 to TRBJ2-7, with a tentative D call TRBD2 (5 bases). V lost 5 bases and J 0 bases, leaving 17 bases between the germline ends. The CDR3 totals 16 residues. As DNA, the CDR3 is TGTGCCAGCAGTCGGTACGGGGAAGTGGACTCCTACGAGCAGTACTTC. This gives the protein CASSRYGEVDSYEQYF.

The chain couples TRBV5-4 to TRBJ2-6, with 7 bases lining up with TRBD2. CDR1 is SGHNT and CDR2 is YYREEE in the germline V gene (reference sequence). The CDR3 covers 18 residues. J lost 2 bases, V lost 3 bases, and 11 bases had no gene match. CDR3 DNA sequence: TGTGCCAGCAGCTCTCCCCCCGGCGGGGGACCTGGGGCCAACGTCCTGACTTTC. This codes for CASSSPPGGGPGANVLTF. The variable domain in full, completed from reference TRBV5-4 and TRBJ2-6, reads ETGVTQSPTHLIKTRGQQVTLRCSSQSGHNTVSWYQQALGQGPQFIFQYYREEENGRGNFPPRFSGLQFPNYSSELNVNALELDDSALYLCASSSPPGGGPGANVLTFGAGSRLTVL.

This clonotype was observed once. The chain carries TRBV9 and TRBJ2-4, with TRBD2 as a possible D gene (6 bases). The germline V gene encodes CDR1 SGDLS and CDR2 YYNGEE. This CDR3 contains 15 residues. V was cut by 2 bases and J by 0 bases, with 9 bases left in between. The CDR3 region has the DNA TGTGCCAGCAGCGTGGCGGGACTAGCCAAAAACATTCAGTACTTC. It translates to CASSVAGLAKNIQYF.

This chain joins TRBV5-6 and TRBJ1-1; D remains ambiguous. The CDR3 has 14 residues. V lost 2 bases to trimming and J lost 9 bases, with 17 bases between them. Looked up from germline, CDR1 is SGHDT and CDR2 is YYEEEE. CDR3 amino acids: CASSFGNVLGKAFF. Here the CDR3 DNA reads TGTGCCAGCAGCTTCGGCAATGTTTTGGGCAAAGCTTTCTTT.

This sequence joins TRBV18 and TRBJ1-6; 9 bases are a match to TRBD1. J lost 9 bases, V lost 3 bases, and 6 bases had no gene match. The CDR3 spans 15 residues. Germline V gene data show CDR1 as KGHSH and CDR2 as LQKENI. Here the CDR3 reads CASSPGQGGGSPLHF. The CDR3 nucleotides read TGTGCCAGCTCACCGGGACAGGGAGGAGGTTCACCCCTCCACTTT.

This rearrangement joins TRBV2 to TRBJ2-7; D uncertain. The V and J ends lost 7 bases and 4 bases respectively, with 14 bases between them. The germline V gene has CDR1 SNHLY and CDR2 FYNNEI. The CDR3 sequence is 13 residues long. CDR3 bases: TGTGCCAGCATCGGCCAGTCTGTTTACGAGCAGTACTTC. Translated, it gives CASIGQSVYEQYF.

The chain uses TRBV2 and TRBJ1-2; D might be TRBD1 (5 bases). Per germline, CDR1 SNHLY and CDR2 FYNNEI. Trimming shortened V by 6 bases and J by 3 bases, and 14 bases separated the two germline ends. CDR3 length: 14 residues. CDR3 bases: TGTGCCAGCAGCAGGATCAGGGAATACTATGGCTACACCTTC. It encodes CASSRIREYYGYTF.

This chain links TRBV20-1 with TRBJ2-6; the match to TRBD2 covers 12 bases. CDR3 length: 18 residues. V lost 1 base, J lost 0 bases, and 4 bases stayed unmatched. Germline V CDR1 and CDR2: DFQATT, SNEGSKA (reference sequence). The CDR3 loop reads CSARARLAGDSGANVLTF. The CDR3 region has the DNA TGCAGTGCTAGAGCCCGACTAGCGGGGGACTCTGGGGCCAACGTCCTGACTTTC.

The chain joins TRBV12-3 or TRBV12-4 to TRBJ2-7, with 8 nucleotides matching TRBD1. The ends lost 1 base at V and 5 bases at J; junction bases unmatched: 4. This CDR3 contains 14 residues. CDR3 DNA sequence: TGTGCCAGCAGTTTAGGGACAGGGTTCCACGAGCAGTACTTC. Protein sequence: CASSLGTGFHEQYF.

The V gene is TRBV21-1, the J gene TRBJ1-1; the listed D gene, TRBD1, was not tested against the DNA. TRBV21-1 is a pseudogene segment. The CDR3 length is 15 residues. CDR3 residues: CASSISGQGSTEAFF. The CDR3 coding sequence is TGTGCCAGCAGCATCTCGGGACAGGGAAGCACTGAAGCTTTCTTT.

The V and J genes are TRBV6-2 or TRBV6-3 and TRBJ2-1; 10 nucleotides align to TRBD2. The CDR3 has 15 amino acids. Germline values: CDR1 MNHEY, CDR2 SVGEGT. V was pared by 4 bases and J by 3 bases, with 3 bases of the junction left unmatched. The CDR3: CASSLLAGIYNEQFF. The CDR3 bases are TGTGCCAGCAGTTTACTAGCGGGAATCTACAATGAGCAGTTCTTC.

Written as DNA, the CDR3 is TGTGCCAGCAGCCGGGTAGCGGGAGACTCCTACGAGCAGTACTTC. It specifies CASSRVAGDSYEQYF. The V gene is TRBV14, the J gene TRBJ2-7; TRBD2 matches 9 bases. Per the germline V gene, CDR1 is SGHDN and CDR2 is FVKESK. The CDR3 is made up of 15 amino acids. With 4 bases clipped from V and 0 bases from J, the junction kept 4 bases outside the gene matches. Together with reference TRBV14 and TRBJ2-7, the CDR3 gives the full variable domain: EAGVTQFPSHSVIEKGQTVTLRCDPISGHDNLYWYRRVMGKEIKFLLHFVKESKQDESGMPNNRFLAERTGGTYSTLKVQPAELEDSGVYFCASSRVAGDSYEQYFGPGTRLTVT.

The chain couples TRBV30 to TRBJ2-1; D not certain. Germline assignment: CDR1 GTSNPN and CDR2 SVGIG (reference sequence). The length of the CDR3 is 12 residues. V was clipped by 4 bases and J by 14 bases, with 18 bases between them. The CDR3: CAWNSRAPIKFF. The CDR3 nucleotides read TGTGCCTGGAATTCCCGGGCCCCGATAAAGTTCTTC.

The J gene is TRBJ2-5, the V gene TRBV12-3 or TRBV12-4, with 9 bases aligning to TRBD2. J gave up 5 bases and V 6 bases, and 16 bases lay outside the gene matches. The CDR3 loop spans 17 amino acids. CDR3 region: CASSQLSRGRAGETQYF. CDR3 nucleotides: TGTGCCAGCAGCCAACTTTCGCGCGGGAGGGCCGGGGAGACCCAGTACTTC.

The rearrangement joins TRBV6-2 or TRBV6-3 to TRBJ1-2; D unresolved. V was clipped by 5 bases and J by 7 bases, with 14 bases between them. Germline CDR1 is MNHEY and CDR2 is SVGEGT. The CDR3 has 13 amino acids. CDR3 nucleotides: TGTGCCAGCAGTCCTACGAGCGGTAGTGGCTACACCTTC. It is translated as CASSPTSGSGYTF.

J is TRBJ2-7 and V is TRBV3-1, with TRBD2 matching over 7 bases. Germline loops: CDR1 LGHDT, CDR2 YNNKEL (reference sequence). The CDR3 extends over 15 amino acids. Trimming took 2 bases from V and 3 from J; bases not matched to a gene: 7. CDR3 DNA: TGTGCCAGCAGCCAATACCCTCCGGGGGGCTACGAGCAGTACTTC. Translated, it gives CASSQYPPGGYEQYF.

This chain joins TRBV5-8 and TRBJ2-2; possibly TRBD1 for D (7 bases). V dropped 4 bases and J dropped 3 bases, with 13 bases sitting between them. This CDR3 contains 15 residues. CDR1 and CDR2 (germline): SGHTS, YDEGEE. CDR3 bases: TGTGCCAGCAGCCAGGGGGGATGGGACACCGGGGAGCTGTTTTTT. Protein product: CASSQGGWDTGELFF.

This chain connects TRBV20-1 to TRBJ1-1, with TRBD1 as a possible D gene (5 bases). The V and J ends lost 6 bases and 3 bases respectively, with 14 bases between them. Germline V lookup: CDR1 DFQATT, CDR2 SNEGSKA (reference sequence). The length of the CDR3 is 13 residues. The CDR3 coding sequence is TGCAGTGCAAGCCCTGGGACCCACACTGAAGCTTTCTTT. Protein: CSASPGTHTEAFF.

The CDR3 is CASSSGTRFSNQPQHF. CDR3 coding DNA: TGTGCCAGCAGTTCAGGCACAAGATTTAGCAATCAGCCCCAGCATTTT. The chain combines TRBV12-3 or TRBV12-4 with TRBJ1-5; no reliable D call. The V end was cut by 4 bases, the J end by 0 bases, with 13 bases between. The length of the CDR3 is 16 residues.